This T cell receptor (beta chain) was sequenced during a study of blood T cell repertoires in COVID-19. In the study overall: COVID-19 samples from acute and convalescent phases originated in the United States, Italy and Spain. From T cells, B-cell-depleted T cells, or PBMCs came the material, which was cDNA or gDNA.

V shed 1 base, J shed 5 bases, and the junction held 1 base outside the gene matches. The CDR3 is 14 amino acids. Germline V gene sequence: CDR1 LGHNA, CDR2 YSLEER. Methods used by the authors: It was from reference gene primer amplification that nucleated cell counts were estimated. Using immunoSEQ multiplex PCR, the repertoire was profiled, and TCRdb retains in-frame clones only, with some absent. V, J and clone size reflect that table, while D and trimming were determined from the DNA. The sample holds nearly 95,000 clones; almost 90% are singletons and the top ten take less than 2%. The J gene is TRBJ1-4, the V gene TRBV4-3, with 7 bases matching TRBD1. The material sequenced was peripheral blood. The clonotype comes from a human donor with active COVID-19. The donor label of this sample is uncertain. CDR3 region: CASSQARGNEKLFF. The CDR3 DNA reads TGCGCCAGCAGCCAAGCCAGGGGGAATGAAAAACTGTTTTTT.